This T cell receptor (beta chain) appears in the sequencing data of a study of vaccination effects on CD4 cells after COVID-19. Overall study: Ahead of sequencing, the ViraFEST assay grew antigen-specific CD4+ T cells using viral peptide pools. Some 2.1 million PBMC per well received approximately 10 IU/ml IL-2 and 8 to 10 ug/ml peptides in culture.

TCRdb's table, derived via immunoSEQ multiplex PCR, lists solely in-frame clones and lacks some. The table includes tens of thousands of clones, about 65% detected once. Investigators separated out CD4+ T cells once around nine days of culture had passed. Both day 3 and day 7 saw half the medium replaced with IL-2 medium. Germline CDR1 SGHTA, CDR2 FQGNSA. The trim removed 1 base at V and 3 bases at J, leaving 2 bases unmatched. The CDR3 covers 15 residues. This clone was seen a handful of times. Its antigen is undetermined. This TCR was sampled from a human donor who received a COVID-19 vaccine. This sequence joins TRBV7-2 and TRBJ2-2; TRBD2 matches 7 bases. This specimen was CD4+ T cells from PBMCs cultured without peptide, taken before COVID-19 vaccination. The CDR3 protein is CASSLVAGYTGELFF. CDR3 nucleotides: TGTGCCAGCAGCTTAGTAGCGGGTTACACCGGGGAGCTGTTTTTT. The complete variable domain, with remaining parts taken from reference TRBV7-2 and TRBJ2-2, reads GAGVSQSPSNKVTEKGKDVELRCDPISGHTALYWYRQSLGQGLEFLIYFQGNSAPDKSGLPSDRFSAERTGGSVSTLTIQRTQQEDSAVYLCASSLVAGYTGELFFGEGSRLTVL.